These 13 T cell receptor beta chains were sequenced from one sample in a study of molecular identifiers for immune sequencing clone quantification. TCRdb re-analysed the PCR reads in MiXCR, keeping a single row per CDR3 protein. The table shows about half a million distinct CDR3 sequences, with approximately 25% occurring only once. Sequencing was performed on naive CD8+ T cells from blood, with Jurkat cell RNA spiked in. Regarding subset: FACS-sorted CD8+CD4-CCR7+CD45RA+ naive T cells. The receptors stem from a human donor in good health. Some libraries in this study had Jurkat cell RNA spiked in.

This clonotype occurred many times. The CDR3 is CASSLHNTDTQYF. CDR3 in DNA: TGTGCCAGCAGCCTACACAATACAGATACGCAGTATTTT. The chain links TRBV14 to TRBJ2-3, with no clear D. Germline-derived CDR1 and CDR2 are SGHDN and FVKESK. The CDR3 runs to 13 residues. V was clipped by 4 bases and J by 3 bases, with 8 bases between them. The full variable domain, with the rest looked up from reference TRBV14 and TRBJ2-3, is EAGVTQFPSHSVIEKGQTVTLRCDPISGHDNLYWYRRVMGKEIKFLLHFVKESKQDESGMPNNRFLAERTGGTYSTLKVQPAELEDSGVYFCASSLHNTDTQYFGPGTRLTVL.

A remark on this clonotype: A junction end diverges from the germline sequence, so it may reflect a read error. The V gene is TRBV4-2, the J gene TRBJ2-5, with 11 positions matching TRBD2. This CDR3 spans 14 amino acids. CDR1 LGHNA and CDR2 YNFKEQ come from the germline V gene. The CDR3 region has the DNA TGTGCCAGCAGCCTCGCGCTAGCGGGAGGCACAAAGGACTTC. As protein: CASSLALAGGTKDF.

Concerning this clonotype: It may be a read error: a sequence one base away is much more abundant. The chain couples TRBV29-1 to TRBJ2-3; possibly TRBD2 for D (5 bases). The length of the CDR3 is 17 residues. Germline V gives CDR1 SQVTM, CDR2 ANQGSEA. V was trimmed by 1 base and J by 4 bases, leaving 21 bases between them. CDR3 coding DNA: TGCAGCGTTGAAGGGGGTAGCGAGAGGGCCCGGGCAGATACGCAGTATTTT. This translates into CSVEGGSERARADTQYF.

This clonotype has just one count. J is TRBJ2-3 and V is TRBV19; D is perhaps TRBD1 (5 bases). V was trimmed by 4 bases and J by 3 bases, leaving 11 bases between them. Germline lookup yields CDR1 LNHDA and CDR2 SQIVND (reference sequence). The CDR3 is 14 amino acids. As DNA, the CDR3 is TGTGCCAGTAGTACAGAAGACAGTACAGATACGCAGTATTTT. Translation: CASSTEDSTDTQYF.

This clonotype was counted ten times or more. This sequence joins TRBV12-3 or TRBV12-4 and TRBJ2-1, with 7 positions matching TRBD1. This CDR3 contains 15 residues. V lost 5 bases, J lost 6 bases, and 10 bases stayed unmatched. DNA for the CDR3: TGTGCCAGCAGTGGGACAGATGGGGTAGCCAATGAGCAGTTCTTC. Translation gives CASSGTDGVANEQFF.

The rearrangement uses TRBV20-1 and TRBJ2-7; 14 bases align to TRBD2. The length of the CDR3 is 16 residues. The germline V gene has CDR1 DFQATT and CDR2 SNEGSKA (reference sequence). V trimming: 7 bases; J trimming: 5 bases; junction bases outside the gene matches: 13. The CDR3 here is CSVKGLGLAGVHEQYF. The CDR3 bases are TGCAGTGTCAAAGGGCTGGGACTAGCGGGAGTTCACGAGCAGTACTTC.

This clonotype was seen many times. This chain connects TRBV4-1 to TRBJ2-5; 8 bases map to TRBD1. This CDR3 comprises 13 residues. Trimming cost V 3 bases and J 13 bases; bases outside gene matches: 10. Germline values: CDR1 MGHRA, CDR2 YSYEKL. The CDR3 DNA follows: TGCGCCAGCAGCCAGACGCAGGGGGCGTCGGGGTACTTC. The encoded protein is CASSQTQGASGYF.

The rearrangement links TRBV6-6 to TRBJ1-1; tentative D call: TRBD1 (5 bases). Trimming removed 8 bases from V and 6 bases from J, with 13 bases in between. The length of the CDR3 is 12 residues. Germline CDR1 MNHNY, CDR2 SVGAGI (reference sequence). CDR3 bases: TGTGCCAGCGGGGCCATTAACCCTGAAGCTTTCTTT. As protein: CASGAINPEAFF.

This clonotype was recorded a few times. The chain is built from TRBV11-2 and TRBJ2-7; TRBD2 matches at 11 bases. Per the germline V gene, CDR1 is SGHAT and CDR2 is FQNNGV. Trimming at V came to 5 bases and at J to 2 bases, leaving 5 bases not matched to a gene. The length of the CDR3 is 15 residues. CDR3 bases: TGTGCCAGCAGCCTCAGGGGACTAGCGGCCTACGAGCAGTACTTC. Translated: CASSLRGLAAYEQYF.

Details on this clonotype: Because it lacks the conserved phenylalanine or tryptophan at the end, this CDR3 is likely a read error. The chain joins TRBV5-6 to TRBJ1-1; no firm D call. CDR3 length: 12 residues. Germline V gene lookup returns CDR1 SGHDT and CDR2 YYEEEE. Trimming removed 0 bases from V and 11 bases from J, with 11 bases in between. CDR3 in amino acids: CASSLDAGMAFI. CDR3 nucleotide sequence: TGTGCCAGCAGCTTGGACGCGGGGATGGCTTTCATT.

This clonotype has at least ten counts. This rearrangement joins TRBV28 to TRBJ2-7; a weak D match, TRBD2 (6 bases). Germline CDR1 reads MDHEN; CDR2 reads SYDVKM. V lost 1 base and J 6 bases, leaving 13 bases between the germline ends. This CDR3 contains 14 residues. Written as DNA, the CDR3 is TGTGCCAGCAGTTTATTGAAGGGACTCGGCGAGCAGTACTTC. Its protein product is CASSLLKGLGEQYF.

This clonotype has only one observation. The likely explanation is a read error, given a far larger clone one base away. The conserved phenylalanine or tryptophan is not found at the CDR3 terminus, so this likely reflects a read error. The chain joins TRBV4-1 to TRBJ2-7; D uncertain. Per germline, CDR1 MGHRA and CDR2 YSYEKL. The V and J ends lost 4 bases and 1 base respectively, with 8 bases between them. The CDR3 loop spans 13 amino acids. As DNA, the CDR3 is TGCGCCAGCAGCCCCCCCAGTTCCTACGAGCAGTACATC. Protein sequence: CASSPPSSYEQYI.

The V and J genes are TRBV5-6 and TRBJ1-4; D remains ambiguous. Germline V gene lookup returns CDR1 SGHDT and CDR2 YYEEEE. The CDR3 runs 16 residues. V gave up 0 bases and J gave up 8 bases, with 17 bases separating them. The CDR3 is CASSLGEGDVREKLFF. The CDR3 DNA follows: TGTGCCAGCAGCTTGGGAGAGGGCGACGTAAGGGAAAAACTGTTTTTT.